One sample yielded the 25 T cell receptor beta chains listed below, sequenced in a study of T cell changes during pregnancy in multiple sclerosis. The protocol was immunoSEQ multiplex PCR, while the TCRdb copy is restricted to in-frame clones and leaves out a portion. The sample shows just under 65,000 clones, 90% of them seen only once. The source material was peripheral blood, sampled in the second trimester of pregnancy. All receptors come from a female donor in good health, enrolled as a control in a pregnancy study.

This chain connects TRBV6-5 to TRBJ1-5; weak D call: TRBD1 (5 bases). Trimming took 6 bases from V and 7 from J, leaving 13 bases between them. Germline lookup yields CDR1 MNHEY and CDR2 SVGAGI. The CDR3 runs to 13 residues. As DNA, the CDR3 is TGTGCCAGCAGCCCAGGGTTCGGACAGCCCCAGCATTTT. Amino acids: CASSPGFGQPQHF.

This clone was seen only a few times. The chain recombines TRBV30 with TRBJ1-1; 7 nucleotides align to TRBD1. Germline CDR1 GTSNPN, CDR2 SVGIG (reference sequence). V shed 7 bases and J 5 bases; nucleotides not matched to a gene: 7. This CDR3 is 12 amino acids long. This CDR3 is CALYRGGTEAFF. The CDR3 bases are TGTGCCTTATACAGGGGCGGAACTGAAGCTTTCTTT.

The CDR3: CASSPGDNEQFF. The CDR3 nucleotides are TGCGCCAGCAGCCCAGGTGACAATGAGCAGTTCTTC. The V and J genes are TRBV5-1 and TRBJ2-1; D is undetermined. Trimming took 4 bases from V and 5 from J, leaving 7 bases between them. Looked up from germline, CDR1 is SGHRS and CDR2 is YFSETQ. This CDR3 has 12 residues.

For the CDR3, the DNA is TGTGCCAGCAGGAGGGGGGGCGCGAACACTGAAGCTTTCTTT. Protein: CASRRGGANTEAFF. This chain connects TRBV7-9 to TRBJ1-1; TRBD1 is a possible D gene (6 bases). There are 14 residues in the CDR3. Germline V gene data show CDR1 as SEHNR and CDR2 as FQNEAQ (reference sequence). V lost 6 bases, J lost 1 base, and 12 bases lay in between. The entire variable domain, with the rest obtained from reference TRBV7-9 and TRBJ1-1, is as follows: DTGVSQNPRHKITKRGQNVTFRCDPISEHNRLYWYRQTLGQGPEFLTYFQNEAQLEKSRLLSDRFSAERPKGSFSTLEIQRTEQGDSAMYLCASRRGGANTEAFFGQGTRLTVV.

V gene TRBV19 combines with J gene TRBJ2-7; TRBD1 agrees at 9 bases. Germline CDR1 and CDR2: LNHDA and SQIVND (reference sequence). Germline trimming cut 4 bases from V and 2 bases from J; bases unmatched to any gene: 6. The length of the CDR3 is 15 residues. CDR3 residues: CASSRGQGSTYEQYF. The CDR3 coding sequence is TGTGCCAGTAGTAGGGGACAGGGCTCAACCTACGAGCAGTACTTC.

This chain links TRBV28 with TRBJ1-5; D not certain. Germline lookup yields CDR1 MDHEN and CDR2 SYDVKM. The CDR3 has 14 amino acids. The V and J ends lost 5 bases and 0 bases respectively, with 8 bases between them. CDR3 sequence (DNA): TGTGCCAGCAGTACAGCTTATAGCAATCAGCCCCAGCATTTT. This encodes CASSTAYSNQPQHF.

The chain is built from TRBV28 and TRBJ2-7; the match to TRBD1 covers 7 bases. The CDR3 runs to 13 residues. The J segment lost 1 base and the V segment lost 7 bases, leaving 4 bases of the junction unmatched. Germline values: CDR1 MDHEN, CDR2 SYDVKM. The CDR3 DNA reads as TGTGCCAGCACCAGGGGACAGTCCTACGAGCAGTACTTC. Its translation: CASTRGQSYEQYF.

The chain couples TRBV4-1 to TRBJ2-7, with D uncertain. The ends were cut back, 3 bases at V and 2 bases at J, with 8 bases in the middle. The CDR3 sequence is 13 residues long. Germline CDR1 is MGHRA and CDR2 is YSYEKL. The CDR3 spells CASSQGPTYEQYF. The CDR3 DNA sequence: TGCGCCAGCAGCCAGGGCCCCACCTACGAGCAGTACTTC.

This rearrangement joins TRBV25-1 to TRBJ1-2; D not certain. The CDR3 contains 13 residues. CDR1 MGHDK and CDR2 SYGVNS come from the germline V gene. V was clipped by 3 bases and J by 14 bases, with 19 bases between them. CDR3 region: CASSDTGDSVGTF. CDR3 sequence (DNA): TGTGCCAGCAGTGACACCGGAGATTCGGTTGGGACCTTC.

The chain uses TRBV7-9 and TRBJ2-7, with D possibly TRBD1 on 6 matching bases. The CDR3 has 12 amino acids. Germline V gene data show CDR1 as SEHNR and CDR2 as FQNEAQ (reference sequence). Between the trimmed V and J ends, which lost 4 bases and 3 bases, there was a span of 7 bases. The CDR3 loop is CASSSQGYEQYF. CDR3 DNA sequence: TGTGCCAGCAGCTCACAGGGCTACGAGCAGTACTTC.

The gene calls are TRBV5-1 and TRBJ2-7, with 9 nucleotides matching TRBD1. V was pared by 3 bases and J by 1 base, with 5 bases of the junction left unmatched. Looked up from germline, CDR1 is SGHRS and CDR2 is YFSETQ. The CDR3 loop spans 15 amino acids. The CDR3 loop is CASSSGTGSSYEQYF. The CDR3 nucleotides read TGCGCCAGCAGCTCTGGGACAGGGTCTTCCTACGAGCAGTACTTC. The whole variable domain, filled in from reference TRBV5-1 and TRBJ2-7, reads KAGVTQTPRYLIKTRGQQVTLSCSPISGHRSVSWYQQTPGQGLQFLFEYFSETQRNKGNFPGRFSGRQFSNSRSEMNVSTLELGDSALYLCASSSGTGSSYEQYFGPGTRLTVT.

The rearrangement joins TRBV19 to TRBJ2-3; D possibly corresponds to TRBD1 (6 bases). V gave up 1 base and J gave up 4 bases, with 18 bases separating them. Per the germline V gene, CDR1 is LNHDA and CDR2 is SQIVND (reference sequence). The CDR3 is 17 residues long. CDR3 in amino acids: CASSIGVGRGVADTQYF. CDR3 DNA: TGTGCCAGTAGTATAGGAGTCGGCAGGGGCGTCGCAGATACGCAGTATTTT. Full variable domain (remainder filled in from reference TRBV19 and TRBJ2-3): DGGITQSPKYLFRKEGQNVTLSCEQNLNHDAMYWYRQDPGQGLRLIYYSQIVNDFQKGDIAEGYSVSREKKESFPLTVTSAQKNPTAFYLCASSIGVGRGVADTQYFGPGTRLTVL.

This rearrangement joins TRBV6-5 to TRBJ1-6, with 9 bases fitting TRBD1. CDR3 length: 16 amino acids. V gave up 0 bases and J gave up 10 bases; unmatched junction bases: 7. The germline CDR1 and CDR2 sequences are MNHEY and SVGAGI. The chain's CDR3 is CASSYSTGGRGSPLHF. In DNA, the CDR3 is TGTGCCAGCAGTTACTCCACAGGGGGCAGGGGGTCACCCCTCCACTTT.

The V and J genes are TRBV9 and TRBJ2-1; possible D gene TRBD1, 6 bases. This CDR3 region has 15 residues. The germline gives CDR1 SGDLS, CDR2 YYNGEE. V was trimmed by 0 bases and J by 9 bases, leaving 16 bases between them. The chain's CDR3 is CASSVVSQGMTEQFF. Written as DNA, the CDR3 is TGTGCCAGCAGCGTAGTCTCCCAGGGGATGACTGAGCAGTTCTTC.

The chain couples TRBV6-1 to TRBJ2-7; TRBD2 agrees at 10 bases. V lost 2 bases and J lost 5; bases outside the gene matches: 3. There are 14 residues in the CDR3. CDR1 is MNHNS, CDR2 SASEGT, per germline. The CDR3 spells CASSELAGGNEQYF. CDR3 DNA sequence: TGTGCCAGCAGTGAATTAGCGGGGGGTAACGAGCAGTACTTC.

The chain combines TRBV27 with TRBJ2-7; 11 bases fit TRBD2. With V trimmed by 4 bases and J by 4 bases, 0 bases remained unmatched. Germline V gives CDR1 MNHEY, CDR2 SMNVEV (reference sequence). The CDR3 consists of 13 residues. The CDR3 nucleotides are TGTGCCAGCAGTTGGACTAGCGGGTACGAGCAGTACTTC. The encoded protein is CASSWTSGYEQYF.

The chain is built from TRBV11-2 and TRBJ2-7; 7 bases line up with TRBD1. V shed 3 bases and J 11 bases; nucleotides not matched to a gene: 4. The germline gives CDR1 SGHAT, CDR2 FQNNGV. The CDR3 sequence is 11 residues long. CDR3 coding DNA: TGTGCCAGCAGCTTCCCGGGGACAGAGTACTTC. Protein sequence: CASSFPGTEYF.

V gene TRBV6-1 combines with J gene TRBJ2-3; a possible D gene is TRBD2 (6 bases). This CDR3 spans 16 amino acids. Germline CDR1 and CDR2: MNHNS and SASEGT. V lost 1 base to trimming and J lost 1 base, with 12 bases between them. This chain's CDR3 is CASSEGNSGGTDTQYF. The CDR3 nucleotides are TGTGCCAGCAGTGAAGGGAATAGCGGAGGCACAGATACGCAGTATTTT.

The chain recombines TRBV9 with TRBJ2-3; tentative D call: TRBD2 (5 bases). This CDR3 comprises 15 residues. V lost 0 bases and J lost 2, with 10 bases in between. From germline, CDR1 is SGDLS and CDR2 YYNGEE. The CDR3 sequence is CASSVAGLATDTQYF. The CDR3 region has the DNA TGTGCCAGCAGCGTAGCGGGCCTAGCCACAGATACGCAGTATTTT.

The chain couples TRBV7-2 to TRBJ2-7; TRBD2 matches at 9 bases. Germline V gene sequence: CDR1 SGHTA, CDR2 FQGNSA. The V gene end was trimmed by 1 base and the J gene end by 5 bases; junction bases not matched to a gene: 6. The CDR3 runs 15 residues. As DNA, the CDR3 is TGTGCCAGCAGCTTAGGGGCGGGAGGGCCTGACGAGCAGTACTTC. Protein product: CASSLGAGGPDEQYF.

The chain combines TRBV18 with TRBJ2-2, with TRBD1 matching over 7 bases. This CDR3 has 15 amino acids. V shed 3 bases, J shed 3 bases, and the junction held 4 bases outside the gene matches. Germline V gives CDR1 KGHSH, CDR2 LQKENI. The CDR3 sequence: CASSPTGTHTGELFF. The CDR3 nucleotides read TGTGCCAGCTCACCGACAGGGACCCACACCGGGGAGCTGTTTTTT.

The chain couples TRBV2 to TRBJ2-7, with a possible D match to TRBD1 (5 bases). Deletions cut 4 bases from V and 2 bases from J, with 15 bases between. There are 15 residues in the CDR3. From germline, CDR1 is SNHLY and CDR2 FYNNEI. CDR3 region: CASSGGDPRAYEQYF. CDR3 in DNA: TGTGCCAGCAGTGGGGGCGACCCTCGAGCCTACGAGCAGTACTTC.

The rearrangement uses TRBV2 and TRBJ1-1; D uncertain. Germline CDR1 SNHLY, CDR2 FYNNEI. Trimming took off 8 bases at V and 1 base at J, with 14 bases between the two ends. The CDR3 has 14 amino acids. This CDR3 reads CASFRNYENTEAFF. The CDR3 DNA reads TGTGCCAGCTTTCGTAACTATGAGAACACTGAAGCTTTCTTT.

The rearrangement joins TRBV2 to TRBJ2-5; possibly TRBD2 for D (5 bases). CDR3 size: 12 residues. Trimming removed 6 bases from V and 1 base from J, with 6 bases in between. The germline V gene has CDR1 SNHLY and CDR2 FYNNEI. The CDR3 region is CASRTTQETQYF. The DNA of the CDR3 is TGTGCCAGCAGGACTACCCAAGAGACCCAGTACTTC.

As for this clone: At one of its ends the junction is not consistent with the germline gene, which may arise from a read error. The CDR3 reads CARSVSVTGRSSYNSPLHF. CDR3 sequence (DNA): TGTGCCCGGAGTGTTAGTGTGACAGGGAGGAGCTCCTATAATTCACCCCTCCACTTT. The rearrangement joins TRBV30 to TRBJ1-6, with 7 bases fitting TRBD1. This CDR3 spans 19 amino acids. Germline V CDR1 and CDR2: GTSNPN, SVGIG (reference sequence).